This T cell receptor (beta chain) was obtained from a study of blood T cells in healthy people across ages. Study conclusions and caveats: Per million T cells, TCR beta diversity dropped roughly linearly as age increased. Strong correlation was found linking TCR beta diversity to naive T cell percentage. What prevented conclusive comparison of naive and antigen-experienced cells was that PBMCs were unsorted.

Next came a second PCR, run for about 6 to 12 cycles, which used a sample-barcoded 5' primer along with a J-beta primer mix. There were at least 3 million CDR3-containing paired-end reads obtained from each sample. TCRdb processed the 5' RACE reads anew with MiXCR; each CDR3 protein has one entry. The profile covers some 1.5 million distinct CDR3 sequences, with about 30% appearing a single time and 7.7% taken by the ten largest. This CDR3 region has 16 residues. CDR1 LNHNV and CDR2 YYDKDF come from the germline V gene (reference sequence). V lost 0 bases and J lost 9; bases outside the gene matches: 9. About this clonotype: Its antigen remains unknown.

The sequence derives from a woman under 40 in good health. J is TRBJ2-1 and V is TRBV15; TRBD2 aligns across 9 bases. The sequencing sample was made of blood. The CDR3 DNA reads TGTGCCACCAGCAGAGACGAGCGGGAGGACAAGGGTGAGCAGTTCTTC. Protein product: CATSRDEREDKGEQFF. Supplemented by reference TRBV15 and TRBJ2-1, the full variable domain reads DAMVIQNPRYQVTQFGKPVTLSCSQTLNHNVMYWYQQKSSQAPKLLFHYYDKDFNNEADTPDNFQSRRPNTSFCFLDIRSPGLGDTAMYLCATSRDEREDKGEQFFGPGTRLTVL.